The TCR beta chain described here comes from a study of T cell clonality in common variable immunodeficiency. This clone came up many times. Antigen unknown. The DNA ends 3 residues before the CDR3 does, and the rest of the CDR3 is filled in from the germline J gene. Overall study results and limits: TCRbeta clonality was increased in CVID versus healthy controls. Fewer TCRbeta clones were shared among CVID subjects than controls.

The protocol was immunoSEQ multiplex PCR, while the TCRdb copy is restricted to in-frame clones and leaves out a portion. There are more than 30,000 clones in the sample, none observed a single time. Germline V gene data show CDR1 as SGHTA and CDR2 as FQGNSA. Trimming cost V 5 bases and J 1 base; bases outside gene matches: 4. The CDR3 has 15 amino acids. The receptor's source is a person aged 18 to 70 in good health. Sequencing was done on a sample of peripheral blood mononuclear cells. The rearrangement links TRBV7-2 to TRBJ1-4; 7 bases agree with TRBD1. The covered CDR3 bases are TGTGCCAGCAGCGACTCAGGGGGAACTAATGAAAAA. It yields the protein CASSDSGGTNEK. The full CDR3 reads CASSDSGGTNEKLFF.